The 8 T cell receptor beta chains below were found in one sample sequenced in a study of shared clonotypes between healthy human individuals. Profiling relied on immunoSEQ multiplex PCR, and the TCRdb table lists in-frame clones only, not all of them. The sample holds around 2.1 million clones, 95% seen once. The sequenced sample consisted of naive CD4+ T cells sorted from blood. Subset defined: CD45RA+ positively selected. The receptors come from a man aged 18 to 30 in good health.

The rearrangement uses TRBV30 and TRBJ1-5; D ambiguous. Trimming left V 5 bases short and J 4 bases short, with 15 bases between. Germline V gene lookup returns CDR1 GTSNPN and CDR2 SVGIG (reference sequence). The CDR3 consists of 14 residues. The CDR3 spells CAWSSATSNQPQHF. CDR3 nucleotides: TGTGCCTGGTCTTCGGCCACCTCTAATCAGCCCCAGCATTTT.

V gene TRBV4-3 combines with J gene TRBJ2-7; 7 bases fit TRBD2. With V trimmed by 4 bases and J by 3 bases, 15 bases remained unmatched. There are 17 residues in the CDR3. Germline values: CDR1 LGHNA, CDR2 YSLEER. CDR3 nucleotides: TGCGCCAGCAGCCTTTCTGGGACTACGCAGGAGTACTACGAGCAGTACTTC. Protein sequence: CASSLSGTTQEYYEQYF.

In the case of this clone: Other DNA sequences within the sample encode an identical CDR3. The chain couples TRBV28 to TRBJ2-3; D may be TRBD1 (6 bases). This CDR3 contains 13 residues. CDR1 MDHEN and CDR2 SYDVKM come from the germline V gene. Deletions cut 5 bases from V and 2 bases from J, with 8 bases between. CDR3 sequence reads: CASSTGSTDTQYF. The DNA for the CDR3 is TGTGCCAGCAGTACAGGGTCCACAGATACGCAGTATTTT.

The chain uses TRBV2 and TRBJ1-2; D may be TRBD1 (6 bases). The CDR3 runs 14 residues. Germline CDR1 SNHLY, CDR2 FYNNEI. The ends were cut back, 6 bases at V and 5 bases at J, with 16 bases in the middle. CDR3 sequence (DNA): TGTGCCAGCAGGGGGGGCCGTGCCTATTATGGCTACACCTTC. Its protein is CASRGGRAYYGYTF.

V and J are TRBV19 and TRBJ1-1; 8 bases match TRBD1. Germline CDR1 reads LNHDA; CDR2 reads SQIVND (reference sequence). The V segment lost 4 bases and the J segment 0 bases; nucleotides outside the gene matches: 1. CDR3 length: 14 residues. The CDR3 loop is CASSTTGVNTEAFF. CDR3 DNA sequence: TGTGCCAGTAGTACGACAGGGGTGAACACTGAAGCTTTCTTT.

V and J are TRBV5-5 and TRBJ2-5; tentatively, D is TRBD2 (5 bases). Germline CDR1 reads SGHKS; CDR2 reads YYEKEE (reference sequence). Between the trimmed V and J ends, which lost 0 bases and 5 bases, there was a span of 20 bases. CDR3 size: 17 residues. CDR3 in DNA: TGTGCCAGCAGCTTGGCGGGGAGAACAGCTAGCTTGGAGACCCAGTACTTC. This sequence encodes CASSLAGRTASLETQYF.

This clone was observed a single time. The CDR3 DNA follows: TGCAGTGCTGGGGCCCTAGGTGGCTACACCTTC. Its protein product is CSAGALGGYTF. This rearrangement joins TRBV20-1 to TRBJ1-2; D may be TRBD1 (5 bases). Germline assignment: CDR1 DFQATT and CDR2 SNEGSKA (reference sequence). CDR3 length: 11 residues. V was clipped by 5 bases and J by 7 bases, with 11 bases between them.

This clone was picked up one time. The chain is built from TRBV4-1 and TRBJ2-3; TRBD1 agrees at 7 bases. The junction had 10 bases not matched to a gene; V was cut back by 4 bases and J by 0 bases. Germline-derived CDR1 and CDR2 are MGHRA and YSYEKL. The CDR3 is made up of 17 amino acids. CDR3 nucleotides: TGCGCCAGCAGCCCTACGGCGACAGGGTCGAGCACAGATACGCAGTATTTT. It encodes CASSPTATGSSTDTQYF.